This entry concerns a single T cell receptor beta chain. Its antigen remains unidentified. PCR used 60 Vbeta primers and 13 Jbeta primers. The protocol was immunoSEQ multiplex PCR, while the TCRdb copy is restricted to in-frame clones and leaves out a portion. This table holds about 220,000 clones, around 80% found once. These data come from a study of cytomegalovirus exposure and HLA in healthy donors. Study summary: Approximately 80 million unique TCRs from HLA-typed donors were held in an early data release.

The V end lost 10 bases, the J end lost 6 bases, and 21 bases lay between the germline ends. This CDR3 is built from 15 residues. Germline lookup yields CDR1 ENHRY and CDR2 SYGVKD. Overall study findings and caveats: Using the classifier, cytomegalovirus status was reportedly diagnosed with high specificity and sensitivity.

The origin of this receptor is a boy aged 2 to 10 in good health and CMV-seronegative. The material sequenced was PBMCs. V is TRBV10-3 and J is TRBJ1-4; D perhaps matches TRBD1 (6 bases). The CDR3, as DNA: TGTGCCACCCAAGAAACCCGGGACAAGCATGAAAAACTGTTTTTT. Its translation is CATQETRDKHEKLFF.